This entry lists 24 T cell receptor beta chains sequenced from one sample in a study of blood T cell repertoires in COVID-19. The protocol was immunoSEQ multiplex PCR, while the TCRdb copy is restricted to in-frame clones and leaves out a portion. Seen here are 170,000 or so clones, approximately 88% observed once, and the top ten hold about 7%. The sample consisted of peripheral blood. These receptors all stem from a woman aged 40 to 55 with COVID-19, enrolled during active disease.

The CDR3 region is CASSLLGVPNQPQHF. Written as DNA, the CDR3 is TGTGCCAGCAGCTTGTTAGGGGTTCCTAATCAGCCCCAGCATTTT. V and J are TRBV5-4 and TRBJ1-5, with TRBD1 as a possible D gene (5 bases). The germline V gene encodes CDR1 SGHNT and CDR2 YYREEE (reference sequence). V shed 1 base and J shed 4 bases, with 12 bases lying between them. CDR3 length: 15 residues.

V and J are TRBV19 and TRBJ1-5; no clear D. V gave up 5 bases and J gave up 4 bases, with 6 bases separating them. The CDR3 spans 12 residues. Germline loops: CDR1 LNHDA, CDR2 SQIVND (reference sequence). CDR3 in amino acids: CASSSGNQPQHF. The CDR3 coding sequence is TGTGCCAGTAGTTCGGGTAATCAGCCCCAGCATTTT.

V is TRBV28 and J is TRBJ1-2, with 8 bases lining up with TRBD1. Germline CDR1 and CDR2: MDHEN and SYDVKM. This CDR3 contains 17 residues. V lost 6 bases, J lost 3 bases, and 15 bases stayed unmatched. The CDR3 is CASSPTRLQGEYYGYTF. In nucleotides, the CDR3 is TGTGCCAGCAGCCCAACCCGTTTACAGGGGGAGTACTATGGCTACACCTTC.

V and J are TRBV6-5 and TRBJ2-1, with 8 bases aligning to TRBD2. Germline values: CDR1 MNHEY, CDR2 SVGAGI. With 5 bases clipped from V and 9 bases from J, the junction kept 0 bases outside the gene matches. This CDR3 is built from 11 residues. The CDR3 sequence: CASSTSGEQFF. The CDR3 coding sequence is TGTGCCAGCAGTACTAGCGGTGAGCAGTTCTTC.

V is TRBV27 and J is TRBJ1-1, with TRBD1 matching 7 bases. V lost 5 bases, J lost 5 bases, and 5 bases stayed unmatched. The CDR3 runs to 13 residues. Germline assignment: CDR1 MNHEY and CDR2 SMNVEV (reference sequence). For the CDR3, the DNA is TGTGCCAGCAGTGGAGACAGGGCGACTGAAGCTTTCTTT. It translates to CASSGDRATEAFF.

Of note for this clone: Other nucleotide sequences in the sample specify the same CDR3. The rearrangement links TRBV18 to TRBJ2-7; TRBD1 matches at 8 bases. This CDR3 has 15 amino acids. CDR1 KGHSH and CDR2 LQKENI come from the germline V gene. Trimming removed 3 bases from V and 2 bases from J; junction bases left unmatched: 6. The CDR3 here is CASSPPGQGAYEQYF. The CDR3 bases are TGTGCCAGCTCACCTCCCGGACAGGGAGCCTACGAGCAGTACTTC.

This clone was seen more than once but under ten times. The rearrangement uses TRBV19 and TRBJ1-6, with a weak D call TRBD1 (5 bases). V lost 0 bases, J lost 8 bases, and 8 bases lay in between. CDR3 size: 14 residues. Germline CDR1 is LNHDA and CDR2 is SQIVND (reference sequence). CDR3 nucleotide sequence: TGTGCCAGTAGTATAGAAGGGGTGGATTCACCCCTCCACTTT. Translated: CASSIEGVDSPLHF.

The gene calls are TRBV10-2 and TRBJ1-1; D is ambiguous. CDR3 length equals 11 residues. CDR1 is WSHSY and CDR2 is SAAADI in the germline V gene. V lost 11 bases and J 2 bases, leaving 9 bases between the germline ends. CDR3 coding DNA: TGCGCCTCCACACCCAACACTGAAGCTTTCTTT. Amino acid sequence: CASTPNTEAFF.

CDR3 DNA sequence: TGTGCTAGTGGTTTGGACCAGGGGGGCCTAAGCTCCTACGAGCAGTACTTC. Translated: CASGLDQGGLSSYEQYF. This chain connects TRBV12-5 to TRBJ2-7, with TRBD1 as a possible D gene (7 bases). There are 17 residues in the CDR3. The germline V and J ends were trimmed by 1 base and 0 bases, with 16 bases remaining between them. Germline loops: CDR1 LGHNT, CDR2 FRNRAP.

This sequence joins TRBV5-6 and TRBJ2-3, with D uncertain. The CDR3 length is 14 residues. Deletions cut 3 bases from V and 0 bases from J, with 8 bases between. Germline loops: CDR1 SGHDT, CDR2 YYEEEE. DNA for the CDR3: TGTGCCAGCAGCTACTCTAGGAGCACAGATACGCAGTATTTT. The encoded protein is CASSYSRSTDTQYF. The full variable domain, completed using reference TRBV5-6 and TRBJ2-3, is DAGVTQSPTHLIKTRGQQVTLRCSPKSGHDTVSWYQQALGQGPQFIFQYYEEEERQRGNFPDRFSGHQFPNYSSELNVNALLLGDSALYLCASSYSRSTDTQYFGPGTRLTVL.

The genes are TRBV5-1 and TRBJ1-2, with TRBD1 matching over 9 bases. The V gene's germline CDR1 is SGHRS and CDR2 YFSETQ. V lost 2 bases to trimming and J lost 8 bases; unmatched junction nucleotides: 10. This CDR3 is 15 amino acids long. The CDR3 here is CASSLEGQGLYGYTF. The CDR3 DNA is TGCGCCAGCAGCTTAGAGGGACAGGGTCTTTACGGCTACACCTTC.

This chain's CDR3 is CASSQGLIGQGSGTEAFF. CDR3 DNA: TGTGCCAGCAGCCAAGGTCTTATAGGACAGGGGTCGGGCACTGAAGCTTTCTTT. The V gene is TRBV14, the J gene TRBJ1-1, with 9 bases aligning to TRBD1. Germline CDR1 and CDR2: SGHDN and FVKESK. Losses at the gene ends were 1 base for V and 4 bases for J; bases not matched to a gene: 13. The CDR3 has 18 residues.

This chain joins TRBV6-5 and TRBJ1-6; D uncertain. The CDR3 runs 14 residues. Germline V CDR1 and CDR2: MNHEY, SVGAGI. With 2 bases removed from V and 9 bases from J, the gap between germline ends came to 11 bases. CDR3 bases: TGTGCCAGCAGTTACGGAGCGAGTGGTTCACCCCTCCACTTT. The encoded protein is CASSYGASGSPLHF.

This chain connects TRBV29-1 to TRBJ2-2, with 11 nucleotides matching TRBD1. Germline V gene data show CDR1 as SQVTM and CDR2 as ANQGSEA. The CDR3 has 13 amino acids. Trimming removed 7 bases from V and 6 bases from J; junction bases left unmatched: 4. This chain's CDR3 is CSGRDRGSGELFF. DNA for the CDR3: TGCAGCGGACGGGACAGGGGGTCCGGGGAGCTGTTTTTT.

V and J are TRBV2 and TRBJ1-5; maybe TRBD1 (6 bases). Germline values: CDR1 SNHLY, CDR2 FYNNEI. The ends were cut back, 0 bases at V and 4 bases at J, with 13 bases in the middle. The CDR3 is 16 residues long. The CDR3, as DNA: TGTGCCAGCAGTGAAGCGGGAGGGGGTCGAAATCAGCCCCAGCATTTT. Amino acid sequence: CASSEAGGGRNQPQHF. Complete variable domain (other parts from reference TRBV2 and TRBJ1-5): EPEVTQTPSHQVTQMGQEVILRCVPISNHLYFYWYRQILGQKVEFLVSFYNNEISEKSEIFDDQFSVERPDGSNFTLKIRSTKLEDSAMYFCASSEAGGGRNQPQHFGDGTRLSIL.

The chain combines TRBV10-3 with TRBJ2-5, with 8 bases aligning to TRBD2. The V gene's germline CDR1 is ENHRY and CDR2 SYGVKD. This CDR3 contains 14 residues. The junction had 5 bases not matched to a gene; V was cut back by 7 bases and J by 1 base. CDR3 sequence: CAINAGGLQETQYF. The CDR3 region has the DNA TGTGCCATCAATGCGGGAGGCCTCCAAGAGACCCAGTACTTC.

The V call is TRBV7-2, the J call TRBJ1-2; D is possibly TRBD1 (6 bases). The V end lost 3 bases, the J end lost 2 bases, and 13 bases lay between the germline ends. The germline V gene has CDR1 SGHTA and CDR2 FQGNSA. CDR3 size: 15 residues. The CDR3 here is CASSFYRVANYGYTF. The CDR3 nucleotides read TGTGCCAGCAGCTTTTACAGGGTGGCGAACTATGGCTACACCTTC.

The chain is built from TRBV7-2 and TRBJ2-1, with 8 bases aligning to TRBD2. Germline-derived CDR1 and CDR2 are SGHTA and FQGNSA. This CDR3 has 15 amino acids. Trimming removed 5 bases from V and 7 bases from J; junction bases left unmatched: 10. CDR3 loop: CASSKSGRVRNEQFF. The CDR3 bases are TGTGCCAGCAGCAAGAGCGGGAGAGTGAGGAATGAGCAGTTCTTC.

The rearrangement links TRBV5-6 to TRBJ2-5, with a possible D match to TRBD1 (6 bases). V lost 2 bases and J 9 bases, leaving 17 bases between the germline ends. This CDR3 has 14 residues. The germline V gene encodes CDR1 SGHDT and CDR2 YYEEEE. Here the CDR3 DNA reads TGTGCCAGCAGCTTCCCCGAACCATCAGGGGCCCAGTACTTC. Protein: CASSFPEPSGAQYF.

This sequence joins TRBV5-5 and TRBJ2-2; 11 bases are shared with TRBD2. The length of the CDR3 is 15 residues. CDR1 is SGHKS and CDR2 is YYEKEE in the germline V gene (reference sequence). V shed 7 bases and J 5 bases; nucleotides not matched to a gene: 7. CDR3 protein: CASLLAGGGTGELFF. CDR3 bases: TGTGCCAGCCTCCTAGCGGGGGGAGGGACCGGGGAGCTGTTTTTT.

The chain links TRBV5-6 to TRBJ2-1; 8 bases map to TRBD1. The CDR3 has 16 residues. Germline loops: CDR1 SGHDT, CDR2 YYEEEE. V trimming: 0 bases; J trimming: 6 bases; junction bases outside the gene matches: 8. CDR3 sequence: CASSLEFGTGRNEQFF. The CDR3 DNA reads as TGTGCCAGCAGCTTGGAGTTCGGGACAGGACGCAATGAGCAGTTCTTC.

A few counts support this clone. This chain joins TRBV9 and TRBJ1-1, with D tentatively TRBD1 (5 bases). Trimming shortened V by 0 bases and J by 4 bases, and 16 bases separated the two germline ends. Germline lookup yields CDR1 SGDLS and CDR2 YYNGEE. This CDR3 has 16 residues. CDR3 sequence (DNA): TGTGCCAGCAGCGTAGAGTGGACAAATCTCGGCACTGAAGCTTTCTTT. Protein sequence: CASSVEWTNLGTEAFF. Variable domain in full (rest from reference TRBV9 and TRBJ1-1): DSGVTQTPKHLITATGQRVTLRCSPRSGDLSVYWYQQSLDQGLQFLIQYYNGEERAKGNILERFSAQQFPDLHSELNLSSLELGDSALYFCASSVEWTNLGTEAFFGQGTRLTVV.

J is TRBJ1-3 and V is TRBV5-4; 8 nucleotides match TRBD1. Germline CDR1 is SGHNT and CDR2 is YYREEE (reference sequence). Losses at the gene ends were 4 bases for V and 0 bases for J; bases not matched to a gene: 6. The CDR3 runs to 16 residues. CDR3: CASSGKQGGSGNTIYF. CDR3 sequence (DNA): TGTGCCAGCAGCGGAAAACAGGGGGGCTCTGGAAACACCATATATTTT.

V is TRBV6-4 and J is TRBJ2-1, with 14 bases lining up with TRBD2. CDR3 length: 18 amino acids. CDR1 MRHNA and CDR2 SNTAGT come from the germline V gene. V was pared by 5 bases and J by 8 bases, with 14 bases of the junction left unmatched. This chain's CDR3 is CASSPGTSGSPGGDEQFF. CDR3 bases: TGTGCCAGCAGTCCCGGGACTAGCGGGAGCCCCGGTGGGGATGAGCAGTTCTTC.